Following are 5 T cell receptor beta chains from one sample sequenced in a study of blood T cell repertoires in COVID-19. Clones were sequenced by immunoSEQ multiplex PCR, and TCRdb holds only the in-frame ones, with some missing. The sample holds 110,000 or so clones, about 85% seen once. The sequenced sample was peripheral blood. Source of these receptors: a woman in her sixties or seventies with COVID-19, enrolled during active disease.

This clone was seen a handful of times. The J gene is TRBJ2-7, the V gene TRBV3-1 (or the pseudogene TRBV3-2); TRBD2 is a possible D gene (5 bases). Germline V lookup: CDR1 LGHDT, CDR2 YNNKEL (reference sequence). The CDR3 has 15 amino acids. Trimming shortened V by 0 bases and J by 7 bases, and 16 bases separated the two germline ends. The CDR3 DNA reads as TGTGCCAGCAGCCAAGATGGCGAGGGAACGAGGGAGCAGTACTTC. This encodes CASSQDGEGTREQYF.

The J gene is TRBJ2-3, the V gene TRBV27; D is unresolved. CDR1 and CDR2 from the germline V gene are MNHEY and SMNVEV (reference sequence). V dropped 5 bases and J dropped 6 bases, with 12 bases sitting between them. The CDR3 totals 13 residues. This chain's CDR3 is CASSLRRADTQYF. The CDR3 bases are TGTGCCAGCAGTCTGAGGAGAGCGGATACGCAGTATTTT.

V usage is TRBV30 and J usage is TRBJ2-2; D is undetermined. The V gene lost 4 bases and the J gene lost 1 base, with 4 bases spanning the gap. The CDR3 spans 12 residues. Germline CDR1 is GTSNPN and CDR2 is SVGIG (reference sequence). The chain's CDR3 is CAWNGNTGELFF. The CDR3 DNA follows: TGTGCCTGGAACGGGAACACCGGGGAGCTGTTTTTT.

The gene calls are TRBV9 and TRBJ1-2; 8 bases line up with TRBD1. CDR1 and CDR2 (germline): SGDLS, YYNGEE. The V and J ends lost 3 bases and 7 bases, in that order; junction bases with no gene match: 8. The CDR3 consists of 14 residues. This chain's CDR3 is CASSGQGYLGGYTF. In DNA form, the CDR3 reads TGTGCCAGCAGCGGACAGGGGTACCTGGGTGGCTACACCTTC.

The V and J genes are TRBV5-5 and TRBJ1-1, with D possibly being TRBD1 (6 bases). With 4 bases removed from V and 3 bases from J, the gap between germline ends came to 13 bases. Germline V lookup: CDR1 SGHKS, CDR2 YYEKEE (reference sequence). This CDR3 is built from 14 residues. CDR3 amino acids: CASSAGAWDTEAFF. As DNA, the CDR3 is TGTGCCAGCAGCGCAGGGGCATGGGACACTGAAGCTTTCTTT. Full variable domain (outside the CDR3, taken from reference TRBV5-5 and TRBJ1-1): DAGVTQSPTHLIKTRGQQVTLRCSPISGHKSVSWYQQVLGQGPQFIFQYYEKEERGRGNFPDRFSARQFPNYSSELNVNALLLGDSALYLCASSAGAWDTEAFFGQGTRLTVV.